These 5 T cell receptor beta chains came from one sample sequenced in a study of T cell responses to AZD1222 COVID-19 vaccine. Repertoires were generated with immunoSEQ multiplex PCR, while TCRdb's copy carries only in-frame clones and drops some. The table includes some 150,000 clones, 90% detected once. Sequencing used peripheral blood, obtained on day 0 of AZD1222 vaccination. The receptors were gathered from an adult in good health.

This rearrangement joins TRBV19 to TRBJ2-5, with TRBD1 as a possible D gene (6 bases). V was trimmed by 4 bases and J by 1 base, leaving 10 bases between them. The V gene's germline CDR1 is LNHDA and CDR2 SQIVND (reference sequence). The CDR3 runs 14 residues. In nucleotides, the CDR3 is TGTGCCAGTAGTACACGACAGGCCCAAGAGACCCAGTACTTC. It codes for CASSTRQAQETQYF.

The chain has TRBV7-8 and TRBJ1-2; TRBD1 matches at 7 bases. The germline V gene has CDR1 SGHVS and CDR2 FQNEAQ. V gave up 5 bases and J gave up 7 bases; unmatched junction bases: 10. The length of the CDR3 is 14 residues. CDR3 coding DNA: TGTGCCAGCAGCGCTAGGACAGGAGTTGCTGGCTACACCTTC. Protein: CASSARTGVAGYTF.

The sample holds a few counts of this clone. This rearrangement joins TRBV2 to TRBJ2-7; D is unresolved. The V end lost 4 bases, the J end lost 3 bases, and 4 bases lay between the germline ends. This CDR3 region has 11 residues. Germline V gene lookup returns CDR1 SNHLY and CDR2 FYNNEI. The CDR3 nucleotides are TGTGCCAGCAGTGGACTCTACGAGCAGTACTTC. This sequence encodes CASSGLYEQYF.

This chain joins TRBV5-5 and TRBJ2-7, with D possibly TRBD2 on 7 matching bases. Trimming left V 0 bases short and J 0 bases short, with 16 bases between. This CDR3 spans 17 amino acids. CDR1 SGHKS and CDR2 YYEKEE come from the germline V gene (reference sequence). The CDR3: CASSLDGREGGSYEQYF. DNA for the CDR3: TGTGCCAGCAGCTTGGATGGAAGGGAGGGGGGCTCCTACGAGCAGTACTTC. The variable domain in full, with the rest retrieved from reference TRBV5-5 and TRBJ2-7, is DAGVTQSPTHLIKTRGQQVTLRCSPISGHKSVSWYQQVLGQGPQFIFQYYEKEERGRGNFPDRFSARQFPNYSSELNVNALLLGDSALYLCASSLDGREGGSYEQYFGPGTRLTVT.

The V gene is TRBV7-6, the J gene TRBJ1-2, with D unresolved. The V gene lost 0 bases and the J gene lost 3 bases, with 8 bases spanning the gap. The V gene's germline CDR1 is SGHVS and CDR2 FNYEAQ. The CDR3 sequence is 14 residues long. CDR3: CASSLAPGDYGYTF. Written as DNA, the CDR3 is TGTGCCAGCAGCTTAGCGCCCGGGGACTATGGCTACACCTTC.